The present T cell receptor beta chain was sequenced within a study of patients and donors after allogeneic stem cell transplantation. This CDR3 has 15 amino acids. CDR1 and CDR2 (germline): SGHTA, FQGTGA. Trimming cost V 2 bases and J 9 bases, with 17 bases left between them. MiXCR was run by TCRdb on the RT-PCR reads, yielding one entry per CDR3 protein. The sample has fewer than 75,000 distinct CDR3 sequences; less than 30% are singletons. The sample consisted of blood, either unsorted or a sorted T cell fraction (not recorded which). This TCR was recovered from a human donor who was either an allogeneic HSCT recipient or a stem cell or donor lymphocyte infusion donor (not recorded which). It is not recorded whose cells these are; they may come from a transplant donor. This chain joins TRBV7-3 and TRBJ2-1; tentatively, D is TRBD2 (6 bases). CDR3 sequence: CASSLGLKWSSEQFF. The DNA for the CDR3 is TGTGCCAGCAGCTTAGGACTAAAGTGGAGCAGTGAGCAGTTCTTC.